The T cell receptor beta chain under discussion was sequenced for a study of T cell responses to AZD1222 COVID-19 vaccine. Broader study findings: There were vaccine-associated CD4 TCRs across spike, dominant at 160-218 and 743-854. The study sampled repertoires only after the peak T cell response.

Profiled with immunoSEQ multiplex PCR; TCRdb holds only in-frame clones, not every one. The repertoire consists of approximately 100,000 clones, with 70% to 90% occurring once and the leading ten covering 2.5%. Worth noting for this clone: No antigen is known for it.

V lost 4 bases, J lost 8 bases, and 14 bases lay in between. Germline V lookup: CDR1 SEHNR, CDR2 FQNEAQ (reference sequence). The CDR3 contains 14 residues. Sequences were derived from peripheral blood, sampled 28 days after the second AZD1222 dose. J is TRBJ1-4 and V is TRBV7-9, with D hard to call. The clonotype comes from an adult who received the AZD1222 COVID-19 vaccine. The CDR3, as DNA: TGTGCCAGCAGCTATTACGGGCGAGAGGAAAAACTGTTTTTT. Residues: CASSYYGREEKLFF.